This T cell receptor beta chain was recovered during a study of T cell responses to AZD1222 COVID-19 vaccine. Regarding the study as a whole: White British donors predominated, females outnumbered males, and clonal diversity was possibly underestimated. Repertoire samples came only from after the peak T cell response.

As to this clone: Its antigen is not known.

V gave up 4 bases and J gave up 5 bases; unmatched junction bases: 6. CDR1 is SGHRS and CDR2 is YFSETQ in the germline V gene. The CDR3 contains 14 residues. Method: immunoSEQ multiplex PCR; TCRdb's copy keeps in-frame clones and lacks some. The sample carries about 150,000 clones, 89% recorded once. Sequences were derived from peripheral blood, sampled on day 0 of AZD1222 vaccination. The chain joins TRBV5-1 to TRBJ1-1; 9 positions match TRBD1. This TCR derives from an adult in good health. The CDR3 DNA sequence: TGCGCCAGCAGCGCAAACAGGGGGCGGACTGAAGCTTTCTTT. This codes for CASSANRGRTEAFF.